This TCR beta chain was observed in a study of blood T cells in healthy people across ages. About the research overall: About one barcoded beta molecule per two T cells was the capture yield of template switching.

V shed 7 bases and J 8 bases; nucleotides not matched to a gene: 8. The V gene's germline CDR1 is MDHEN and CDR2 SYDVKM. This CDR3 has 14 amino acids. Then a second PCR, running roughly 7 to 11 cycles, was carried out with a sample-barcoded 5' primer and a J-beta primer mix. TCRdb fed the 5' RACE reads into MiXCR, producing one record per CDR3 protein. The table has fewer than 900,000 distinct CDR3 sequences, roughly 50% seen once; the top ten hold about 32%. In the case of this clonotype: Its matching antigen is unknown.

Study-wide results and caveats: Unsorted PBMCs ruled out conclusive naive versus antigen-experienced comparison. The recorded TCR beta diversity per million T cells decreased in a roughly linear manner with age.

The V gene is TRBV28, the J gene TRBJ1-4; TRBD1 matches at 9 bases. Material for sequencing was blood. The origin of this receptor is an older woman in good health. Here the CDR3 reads CASTPGTGKEKLFF. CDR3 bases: TGTGCCAGCACTCCCGGGACAGGGAAGGAAAAACTGTTTTTT.